The rows below give T cell receptor beta chains drawn from one sample of a study of cytomegalovirus exposure and HLA in healthy donors. Sequencing used immunoSEQ multiplex PCR; TCRdb keeps in-frame clones, though not all of them. The sample yields more than 150,000 clones, roughly 82% seen once. Material for sequencing was PBMCs. The receptors shown here come from a man aged 35 to 55 in good health and CMV-seronegative. Each CDR3 is given with its conserved first and last residue. The D gene is left open where the match is weak. Rows give clone size only sometimes, using once, few, many, or a class for an expanded clone.

>TRBJ2-2|TRBD2|once|TRBV19
TGTGCCAGTAAGAAAGGACTAGCGGTTAACACCGGGGAGCTGTTTTTT
CASKKGLAVNTGELFF
>TRBJ2-2|TRBD1|few|TRBV4-2
TGTGCCAGCAGCCCGAGACAGGGGGTCAACACCGGGGAGCTGTTTTTT
CASSPRQGVNTGELFF
>TRBJ2-2|-|-|TRBV6-1
TGTGCCAGCACCGCCGACAGGTCGGCCGGGGAGCTGTTTTTT
CASTADRSAGELFF
>TRBJ1-1|TRBD1|-|TRBV12-5
TGTGCTAGTGGTTTGGGTACTGGACAGGGTCCCACTGAAGCTTTCTTT
CASGLGTGQGPTEAFF
>TRBJ1-2|TRBD1|-|TRBV4-3
TGCGCCAGCAGCCAAGATAGACAGGGGGACTATGGCTACACCTTC
CASSQDRQGDYGYTF
>TRBJ2-1|-|few|TRBV4-2
TGTGCCAGCAGCCAACAGGCTAGCGACTTCTACAATGAGCAGTTCTTC
CASSQQASDFYNEQFF
>TRBJ2-5|-|-|TRBV2
TGTGCCAGCAGGGTAGAAGAGACCCAGTACTTC
CASRVEETQYF
>TRBJ2-1|TRBD2|-|TRBV18
TGTGCCAGCTCACCACGATCTAGCGGGAATGAGCAGTTCTTC
CASSPRSSGNEQFF
>TRBJ2-6|TRBD1|-|TRBV28
TGTGCCAGCAACTTGGGACAGGGCGGCGCCGGGGCCAACGTCCTGACTTTC
CASNLGQGGAGANVLTF
>TRBJ2-7|TRBD2|-|TRBV4-1
TGCGCCAGCAGCCAAGGGGCGGGGGGCAACTACGAGCAGTACTTC
CASSQGAGGNYEQYF
>TRBJ1-1|TRBD1|-|TRBV28
TGTGCCAGCAGCCACAGGGGGCAAGACACTGAAGCTTTCTTT
CASSHRGQDTEAFF
>TRBJ1-1|-|-|TRBV28
TGTGCCAGCAGTCCCCCGGTGGGAGGTGAAGCTTTCTTT
CASSPPVGGEAFF
>TRBJ2-7|-|-|TRBV11-3
TGTGCCAGCTCCGCCCAGCTCGGTGACAGACCCTACGAGCAGTACTTC
CASSAQLGDRPYEQYF
>TRBJ1-4|-|-|TRBV30
TGTGCCTGGAGTGCCGGAGGGGCCTCCCGGGGGGGAAAACTGTTTTTT
CAWSAGGASRGGKLFF
>TRBJ2-6|-|-|TRBV30
TGTGCCTGGAAGCAGCAGGGGGGGGCCAACGTCCTGACTTTC
CAWKQQGGANVLTF
>TRBJ1-4|TRBD1|-|TRBV11-2
TGTGCCAGCACCCGTGACCAGGGGGCGGAAAAACTGTTTTTT
CASTRDQGAEKLFF
>TRBJ2-7|TRBD2|-|TRBV29-1
TGCAGCGTTGAACTTGAACACGGGGGGTCCTACGAGCAGTACTTC
CSVELEHGGSYEQYF
>TRBJ2-1|TRBD2|-|TRBV7-7
TGTGCTAGCAGCTATGGGGCTAGCGGTGGGTACAATGAGCAGTTCTTC
CASSYGASGGYNEQFF
>TRBJ1-1|TRBD1|few|TRBV7-2
TGTGCCAGCAGCAACCGACAGGGGGGCACTGAAGCTTTCTTT
CASSNRQGGTEAFF
>TRBJ2-5|TRBD1|-|TRBV5-1
TGCGCCAGCAGCCGCACAGGGGACCAAGAGACCCAGTACTTC
CASSRTGDQETQYF
>TRBJ2-5|-|-|TRBV27
TGTGCCAGCAGTCCATACCGGACAGCCCCGGGCGAGACCCAGTACTTC
CASSPYRTAPGETQYF
>TRBJ2-7|TRBD2|-|TRBV7-9
TGTGCCAGCAGCCCCGCGAGGGGACTAGGGGGCGAGCAGTACTTC
CASSPARGLGGEQYF
>TRBJ1-2|-|once|TRBV10-3
TGTGCCATCAGTGAGTCGACAGAATCCTATGGCTACACCTTC
CAISESTESYGYTF
>TRBJ1-4|-|once|TRBV28
TGTGCCAGCAGTTACGACAGCGCAGCTAATGAAAAACTGTTTTTT
CASSYDSAANEKLFF
>TRBJ2-1|TRBD1|-|TRBV12-5
TGTGCTAGTGGAACAACTGGACAGGGTATCCACAATGAGCAGTTCTTC
CASGTTGQGIHNEQFF
>TRBJ2-5|-|-|TRBV11-3
TGTGCCAGCAGCTTAGCGCCCAGGCCTGGAGAGACCCAGTACTTC
CASSLAPRPGETQYF
>TRBJ1-5|-|-|TRBV6-1
TGTGCCAGCAGTGTTGGCATTAATCAGCCCCAGCATTTT
CASSVGINQPQHF
>TRBJ1-1|-|-|TRBV27
TGTGCCAGCAGTTCAGCAGGGTTTAGGACTGAAGCTTTCTTT
CASSSAGFRTEAFF
>TRBJ1-4|-|-|TRBV30
TGTGCCTTAAGGCCCCGCGCAGGGGCAAGCCCTTACACACCGAATGAAAAACTGTTTTTT
CALRPRAGASPYTPNEKLFF
>TRBJ2-3|TRBD2|-|TRBV9
TGTGCCAGCAGCGCCGGGACTAGCGTACGCCTTACTACTAGCACAGATACGCAGTATTTT
CASSAGTSVRLTTSTDTQYF
>TRBJ1-2|-|-|TRBV28
TGTGCCAGCAGAAGAACGGGGGGTATAGGGGGCTACACCTTC
CASRRTGGIGGYTF
>TRBJ1-3|TRBD1|-|TRBV4-3
TGCGCCAGCAGCCAAGATGAGGAGGGGGCTTGGTATTTT
CASSQDEEGAWYF
>TRBJ2-1|TRBD2|-|TRBV30
TGTGCCTGGGCCGGGACTAGCGCCTACAATGAGCAGTTCTTC
CAWAGTSAYNEQFF
>TRBJ1-2|TRBD1|once|TRBV25-1
TGTGCCAGCAGGACACAGGGGGCAGAAGGCTACACCTTC
CASRTQGAEGYTF
>TRBJ2-3|-|-|TRBV5-1
TGCGCCAGCCAAAGACAGTTCACAGATACGCAGTATTTT
CASQRQFTDTQYF
>TRBJ2-7|-|-|TRBV30
TGTGCCTGGACCAGGACGGACAGACCCTACGAGCAGTACTTC
CAWTRTDRPYEQYF
>TRBJ2-7|-|few|TRBV27
TGTGCCAGCAGTTATGAGGCCACAGGGCGCGAGCAGTACTTC
CASSYEATGREQYF
>TRBJ2-2|-|-|TRBV19
TGTGCCAGTAGTATAATGAGAGGTAGTACCGGGGAGCTGTTTTTT
CASSIMRGSTGELFF
>TRBJ2-3|-|-|TRBV6-5
TGTGCCAGCAGTTACGGTACTAGATTAACAGATACGCAGTATTTT
CASSYGTRLTDTQYF
>TRBJ2-1|TRBD2|few|TRBV19
TGTGCCAGTAGTATAGGTGGCGGGAGCTACAATGAGCAGTTCTTC
CASSIGGGSYNEQFF
>TRBJ2-2|TRBD1|-|TRBV9
TGTGCCAGCAGCCCCCAGAACAGGGGGACCGGGGAGCTGTTTTTT
CASSPQNRGTGELFF
>TRBJ1-2|TRBD1|once|TRBV19
TGTGCCAGTAGTACGAGCGGGACAGGAGGTTTTTATGGCTACACCTTC
CASSTSGTGGFYGYTF
>TRBJ2-1|TRBD2|-|TRBV5-1
TGCGCCAGCAGCTTGGCCGGTAGCGGGGGGAGGAACAATGAGCAGTTCTTC
CASSLAGSGGRNNEQFF
>TRBJ1-1|TRBD1|-|TRBV28
TGTGCCAGCAGGTACACAGGGGGCGGGGACACTGAAGCTTTCTTT
CASRYTGGGDTEAFF
>TRBJ1-4|-|-|TRBV5-1
TGCGCCAGCAGCCCCTCAGGGCCGGGTAATGAAAAACTGTTTTTT
CASSPSGPGNEKLFF
>TRBJ2-3|TRBD2|-|TRBV7-2
TGTGCCAGCAGCTTAGGGGGACTAGCGGGACTATACACAGATACGCAGTATTTT
CASSLGGLAGLYTDTQYF
>TRBJ2-4|-|-|TRBV27
TGTGCCACCCGACAGACTTCAGCCAAAAACATTCAGTACTTC
CATRQTSAKNIQYF
>TRBJ1-1|TRBD1|-|TRBV19
TGTGCCAGTAGGGGTGACAGGGGAGGAATGAACACTGAAGCTTTCTTT
CASRGDRGGMNTEAFF